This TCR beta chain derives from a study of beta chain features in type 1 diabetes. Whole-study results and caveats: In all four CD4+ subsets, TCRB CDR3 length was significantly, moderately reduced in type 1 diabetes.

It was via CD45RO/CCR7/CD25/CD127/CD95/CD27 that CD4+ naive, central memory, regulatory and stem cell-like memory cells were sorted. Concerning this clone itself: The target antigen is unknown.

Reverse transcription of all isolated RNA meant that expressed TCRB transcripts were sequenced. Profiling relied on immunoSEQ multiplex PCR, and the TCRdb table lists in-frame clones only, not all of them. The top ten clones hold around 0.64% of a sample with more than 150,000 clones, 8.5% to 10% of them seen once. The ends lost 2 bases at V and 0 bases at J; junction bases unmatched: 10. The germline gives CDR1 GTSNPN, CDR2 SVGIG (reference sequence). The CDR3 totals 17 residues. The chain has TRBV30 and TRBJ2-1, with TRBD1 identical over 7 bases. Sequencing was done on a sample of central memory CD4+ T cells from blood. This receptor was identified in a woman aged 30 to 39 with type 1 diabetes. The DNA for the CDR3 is TGTGCCTGGAGTTACGGGTCAGGGGGATTCTCCTACAATGAGCAGTTCTTC. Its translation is CAWSYGSGGFSYNEQFF.